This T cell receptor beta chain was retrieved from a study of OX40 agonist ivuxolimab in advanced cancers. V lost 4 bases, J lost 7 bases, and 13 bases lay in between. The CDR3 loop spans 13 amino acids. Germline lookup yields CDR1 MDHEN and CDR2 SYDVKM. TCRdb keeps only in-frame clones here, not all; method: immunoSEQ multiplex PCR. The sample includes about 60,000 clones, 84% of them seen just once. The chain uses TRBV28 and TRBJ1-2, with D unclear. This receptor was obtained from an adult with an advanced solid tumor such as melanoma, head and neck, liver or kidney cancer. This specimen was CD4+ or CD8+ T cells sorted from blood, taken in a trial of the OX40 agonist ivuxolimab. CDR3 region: CASSSPVGRGYTF. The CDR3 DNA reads TGTGCCAGCAGTTCACCTGTAGGACGTGGCTACACCTTC.